This T cell receptor beta chain was captured in a study of T cell responses to AZD1222 COVID-19 vaccine. Germline V gene lookup returns CDR1 SSHAT and CDR2 FNYEAQ (reference sequence). The CDR3 runs 13 residues. Trimming took off 3 bases at V and 4 bases at J, with 8 bases between the two ends. Study-wide results and caveats: The study reported that nearly half of spike-specific TCRs target unmutated variant regions. CD4 TCRs linked to vaccination spanned spike, dominating at 160-218 and 743-854. Females outnumbered males among donors, who were mostly white British; clonal diversity was possibly underestimated. It was only after the peak T cell response that any repertoires were sampled.

The assay was immunoSEQ multiplex PCR, and TCRdb's table has in-frame clones only and misses some. The data contain 70,000 to 80,000 clones, approximately 90% of them singletons. In regard to this clone: Antigen: not known.

The sequence derives from an adult in good health. Sample: peripheral blood, taken on day 0 of AZD1222 vaccination. The V call is TRBV7-7, the J call TRBJ2-3; D remains ambiguous. Written as DNA, the CDR3 is TGTGCCAGCAGCTTCAGTTCGGCAGATACGCAGTATTTT. It codes for CASSFSSADTQYF.